This T cell receptor beta chain derives from a study of blood T cell repertoires in COVID-19. Study information: Recovery among Cohort 3 donors was established by two negative PCRs, clearance, or symptom resolution.

Ages ranged from about 18 to 89 years, with residence in about two dozen US areas. Participants were placed into cohorts based on the clinical history they reported. Germline CDR1 SNHLY, CDR2 FYNNEI. V was cut by 3 bases and J by 3 bases, with 11 bases left in between. The CDR3 is made up of 14 amino acids. Using immunoSEQ multiplex PCR, the repertoire was profiled, and TCRdb retains in-frame clones only, with some absent. The sample lists around 360,000 clones; around 87% were seen once. Sequenced input: PBMCs or T cells enriched from blood (not recorded which). The rearrangement joins TRBV2 to TRBJ1-2; D gene uncertain. The sequence came from a man aged 40-50 years in a cohort exposed to, infected with or recovered from COVID-19 (not recorded which). The CDR3 coding sequence is TGTGCCAGCAGTGACGTAACTCCGTACTATGGCTACACCTTC. It specifies CASSDVTPYYGYTF. Full variable domain (rest looked up from reference TRBV2 and TRBJ1-2): EPEVTQTPSHQVTQMGQEVILRCVPISNHLYFYWYRQILGQKVEFLVSFYNNEISEKSEIFDDQFSVERPDGSNFTLKIRSTKLEDSAMYFCASSDVTPYYGYTFGSGTRLTVV.